The present entry profiles one TCR beta chain with its context. In the original processing: Amplifying reference gene primers gave estimates of nucleated cell counts. Repertoires were generated with immunoSEQ multiplex PCR, while TCRdb's copy carries only in-frame clones and drops some. V and J calls and clone size are those listed in that table; D and trimming were worked out from the DNA. The sample has around 120,000 clones; around 76% are singletons. The germline V gene has CDR1 SSHAT and CDR2 FNYEAQ (reference sequence). Losses at the gene ends were 5 bases for V and 1 base for J; bases not matched to a gene: 9. This CDR3 region has 16 residues. This sample stems from a study of blood T cell repertoires in COVID-19. Across the whole study: From the United States, Italy and Spain came samples of acute and convalescent COVID-19. PBMCs, B-cell-depleted T cells, or T cells provided the cDNA or gDNA that made up the material.

V and J are TRBV7-7 and TRBJ1-1; 8 positions agree with TRBD1. This TCR was sampled from a man between 65 and 85 years old with acute or convalescent COVID-19. Sequencing input: peripheral blood. The CDR3 sequence: CASSPLPGQGNTEAFF. The CDR3 nucleotides are TGTGCCAGCAGCCCCCTTCCCGGACAGGGGAACACTGAAGCTTTCTTT.